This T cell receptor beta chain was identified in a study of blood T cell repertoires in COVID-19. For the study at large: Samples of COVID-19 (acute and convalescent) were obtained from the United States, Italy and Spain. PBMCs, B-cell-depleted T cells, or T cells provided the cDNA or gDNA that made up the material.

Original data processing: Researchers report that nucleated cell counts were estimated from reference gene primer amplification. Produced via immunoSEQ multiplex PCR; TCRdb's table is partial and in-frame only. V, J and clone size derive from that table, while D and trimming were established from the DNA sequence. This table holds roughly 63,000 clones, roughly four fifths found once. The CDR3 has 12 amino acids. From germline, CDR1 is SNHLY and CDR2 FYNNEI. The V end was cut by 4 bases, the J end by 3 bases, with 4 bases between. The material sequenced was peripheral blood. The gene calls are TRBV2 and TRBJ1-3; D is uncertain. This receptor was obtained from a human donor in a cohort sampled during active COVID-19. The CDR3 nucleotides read TGTGCCAGCAGTGCAGTTGGAAACACCATATATTTT. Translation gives CASSAVGNTIYF.